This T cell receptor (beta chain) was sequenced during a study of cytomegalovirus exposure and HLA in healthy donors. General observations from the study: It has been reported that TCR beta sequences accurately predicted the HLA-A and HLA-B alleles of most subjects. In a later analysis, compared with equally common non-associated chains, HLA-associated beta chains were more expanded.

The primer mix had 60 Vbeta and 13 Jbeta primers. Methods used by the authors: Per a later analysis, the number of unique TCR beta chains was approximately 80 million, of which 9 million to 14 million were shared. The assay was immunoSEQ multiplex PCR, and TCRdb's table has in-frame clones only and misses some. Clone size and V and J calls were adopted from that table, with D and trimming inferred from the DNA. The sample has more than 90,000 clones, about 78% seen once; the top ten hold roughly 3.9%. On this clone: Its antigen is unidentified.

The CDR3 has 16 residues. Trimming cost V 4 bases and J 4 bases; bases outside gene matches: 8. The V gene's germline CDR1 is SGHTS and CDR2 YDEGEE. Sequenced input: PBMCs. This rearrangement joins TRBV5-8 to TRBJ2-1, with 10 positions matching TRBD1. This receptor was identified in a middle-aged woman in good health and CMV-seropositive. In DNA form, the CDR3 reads TGTGCCAGCAGCACGACGACAGGGGGCATTTACAATGAGCAGTTCTTC. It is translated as CASSTTTGGIYNEQFF.